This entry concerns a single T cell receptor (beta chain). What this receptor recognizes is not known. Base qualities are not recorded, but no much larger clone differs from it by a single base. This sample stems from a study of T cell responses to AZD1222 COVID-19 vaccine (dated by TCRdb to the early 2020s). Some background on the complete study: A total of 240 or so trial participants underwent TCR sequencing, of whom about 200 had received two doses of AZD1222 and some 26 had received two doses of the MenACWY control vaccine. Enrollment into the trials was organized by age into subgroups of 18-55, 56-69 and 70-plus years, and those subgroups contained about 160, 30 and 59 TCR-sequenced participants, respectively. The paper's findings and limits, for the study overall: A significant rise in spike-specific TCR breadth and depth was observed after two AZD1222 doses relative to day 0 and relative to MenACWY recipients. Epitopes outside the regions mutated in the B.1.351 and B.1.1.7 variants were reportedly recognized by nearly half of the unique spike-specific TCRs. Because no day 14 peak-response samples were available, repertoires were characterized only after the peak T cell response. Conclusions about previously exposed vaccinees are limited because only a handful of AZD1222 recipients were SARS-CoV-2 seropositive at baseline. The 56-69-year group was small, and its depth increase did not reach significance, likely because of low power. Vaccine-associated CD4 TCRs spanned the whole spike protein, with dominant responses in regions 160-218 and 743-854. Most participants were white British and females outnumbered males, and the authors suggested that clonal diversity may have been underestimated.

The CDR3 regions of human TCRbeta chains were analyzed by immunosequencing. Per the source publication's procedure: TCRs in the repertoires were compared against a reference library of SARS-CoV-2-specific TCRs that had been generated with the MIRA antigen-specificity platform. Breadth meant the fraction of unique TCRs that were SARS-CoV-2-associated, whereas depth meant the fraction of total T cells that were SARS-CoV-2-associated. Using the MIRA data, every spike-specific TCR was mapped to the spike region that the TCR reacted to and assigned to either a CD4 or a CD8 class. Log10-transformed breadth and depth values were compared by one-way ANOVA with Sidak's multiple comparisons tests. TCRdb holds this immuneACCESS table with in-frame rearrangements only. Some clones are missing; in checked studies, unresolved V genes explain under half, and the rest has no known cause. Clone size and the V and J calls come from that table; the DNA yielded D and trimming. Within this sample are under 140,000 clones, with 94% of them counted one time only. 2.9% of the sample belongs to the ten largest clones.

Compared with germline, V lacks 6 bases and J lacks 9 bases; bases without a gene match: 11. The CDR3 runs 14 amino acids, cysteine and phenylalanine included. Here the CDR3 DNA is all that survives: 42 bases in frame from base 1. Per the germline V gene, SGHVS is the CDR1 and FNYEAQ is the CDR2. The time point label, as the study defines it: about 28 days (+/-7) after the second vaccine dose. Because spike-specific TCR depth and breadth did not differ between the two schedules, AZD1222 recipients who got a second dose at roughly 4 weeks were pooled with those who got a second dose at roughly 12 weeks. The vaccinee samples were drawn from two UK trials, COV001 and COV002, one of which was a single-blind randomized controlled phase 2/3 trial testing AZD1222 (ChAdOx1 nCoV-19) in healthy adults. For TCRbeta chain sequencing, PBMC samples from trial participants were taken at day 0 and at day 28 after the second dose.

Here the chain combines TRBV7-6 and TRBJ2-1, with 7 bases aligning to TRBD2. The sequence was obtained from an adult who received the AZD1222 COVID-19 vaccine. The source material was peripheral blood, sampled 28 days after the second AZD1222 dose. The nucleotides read TGTGCCAGCAGGGGGCTAGCGGTCGATGGTGAGCAGTTCTTC. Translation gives CASRGLAVDGEQFF.